This TCR beta chain was profiled in a study of T-cell memory formation after mild COVID-19. Comments on this clonotype: Its specificity is unknown.

Points from the study as a whole: Memory from before infection featured some responding clones, which suggests cross-reactive memory joined. The second-wave clones peaking on day 37 were not confirmed as SARS-CoV-2-specific. A second wave expanding day 15 to 37 was CD4+-biased; contracting clones were balanced.

Trimming shortened V by 3 bases and J by 0 bases, and 8 bases separated the two germline ends. Germline V gene sequence: CDR1 DFQATT, CDR2 SNEGSKA (reference sequence). CDR3 size: 13 residues. The 5'RACE method, run with constant-segment primers, produced TCR alpha and TCR beta cDNA libraries (carrying sample barcodes and UMIs). Each CDR3 protein gets one entry after TCRdb re-called the 5' RACE reads with MiXCR. The table includes about 470,000 distinct CDR3 sequences, about 18% detected once. The sequenced material came from PBMCs or a T cell subset sorted from them (not recorded which). The chain combines TRBV20-1 with TRBJ1-2, with a tentative D call TRBD1 (5 bases). The receptor was derived from an adult woman who had mild COVID-19 (a few samples of this study predate the infection). Cell type and time point are not known. CDR3 nucleotides: TGCAGTGCTAGGACAGTATCTAACTATGGCTACACCTTC. Translation gives CSARTVSNYGYTF.